The rows below give T cell receptor beta chains drawn from one sample of a study of beta chain features in type 1 diabetes. Libraries were prepared by immunoSEQ multiplex PCR; TCRdb keeps only in-frame clonotypes and omits some of them. The sample includes 300,000 to 350,000 clones, around 9.7% seen only once; the top ten take 0.95% to 1.1%. Material for sequencing was central memory CD4+ T cells from blood. The receptors originated from a man under 40 with type 1 diabetes. CDR3s include the opening cysteine and the closing phenylalanine or tryptophan.

V gene: TRBV6-6; CDR3 length: 13; J gene: TRBJ2-3; CDR3 protein: CASSLGHTDTQYF
V gene: TRBV4-3; CDR3 length: 19; J gene: TRBJ2-6; CDR3 protein: CASSQGALGASLGANVLTF
V gene: TRBV7-2; CDR3 length: 15; J gene: TRBJ2-5; CDR3 protein: CASSSQSGRPETQYF
V gene: TRBV27; CDR3 length: 13; J gene: TRBJ1-2; CDR3 protein: CASSFAGGYGYTF
V gene: TRBV7-2; CDR3 length: 15; J gene: TRBJ2-3; CDR3 protein: CASSLGRASGGKEYF
V gene: TRBV2; CDR3 length: 14; J gene: TRBJ2-3; CDR3 protein: CASSAGLQRDTQYF
V gene: TRBV6-6; CDR3 length: 11; J gene: TRBJ2-7; CDR3 protein: CASRLEERQYF
V gene: TRBV7-2; CDR3 length: 14; J gene: TRBJ1-1; CDR3 protein: CASSRRVENTEAFF
V gene: TRBV29-1; CDR3 length: 12; J gene: TRBJ1-5; CDR3 protein: CSVLVEGQPQHF
V gene: TRBV28; CDR3 length: 16; J gene: TRBJ2-1; CDR3 protein: CASSQPRTSGDEEQFF
V gene: TRBV5-1; CDR3 length: 16; J gene: TRBJ2-2; CDR3 protein: CASSPSGGIDTGELFF
V gene: TRBV18; CDR3 length: 14; J gene: TRBJ1-1; CDR3 protein: CASSLGQRNTEAFF
V gene: TRBV19; CDR3 length: 15; J gene: TRBJ2-4; CDR3 protein: CASRPTEAGPNIQYF
V gene: TRBV29-1; CDR3 length: 12; J gene: TRBJ1-2; CDR3 protein: CSAGGGLEGYTF
V gene: TRBV20-1; CDR3 length: 11; J gene: TRBJ2-1; CDR3 protein: CSAALRNEQFF